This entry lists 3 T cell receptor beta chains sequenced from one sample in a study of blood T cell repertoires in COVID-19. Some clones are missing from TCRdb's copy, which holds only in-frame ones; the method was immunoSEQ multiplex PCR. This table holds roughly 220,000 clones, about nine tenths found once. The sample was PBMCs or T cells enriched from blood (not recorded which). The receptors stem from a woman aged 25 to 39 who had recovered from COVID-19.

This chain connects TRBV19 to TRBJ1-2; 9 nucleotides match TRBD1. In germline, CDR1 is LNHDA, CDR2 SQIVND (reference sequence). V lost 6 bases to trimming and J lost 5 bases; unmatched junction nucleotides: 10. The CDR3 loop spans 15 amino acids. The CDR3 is CASSNPRDRAYGYTF. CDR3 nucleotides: TGTGCCAGTAGCAACCCCCGGGACAGGGCGTATGGCTACACCTTC.

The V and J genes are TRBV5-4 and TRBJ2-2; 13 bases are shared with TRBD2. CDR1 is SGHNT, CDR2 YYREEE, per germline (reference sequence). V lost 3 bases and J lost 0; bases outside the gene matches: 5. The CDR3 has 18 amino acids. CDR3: CASSSRTSGGTNTGELFF. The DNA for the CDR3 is TGTGCCAGCAGCTCAAGGACTAGCGGGGGTACGAACACCGGGGAGCTGTTTTTT.

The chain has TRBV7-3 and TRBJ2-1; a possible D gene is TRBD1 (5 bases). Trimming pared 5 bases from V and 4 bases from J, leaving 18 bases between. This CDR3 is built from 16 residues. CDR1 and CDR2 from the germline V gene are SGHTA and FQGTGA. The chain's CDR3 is CASSPRQGSLYNEQFF. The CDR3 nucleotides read TGTGCCAGCAGCCCACGTCAGGGTTCGCTTTACAATGAGCAGTTCTTC.